By share, the clone carrying this T cell receptor beta chain ranks as medium-sized. Each TRB amplification used roughly 250-550 ng of genomic DNA from blood. These data belong to a study of T and B cells in COVID-19 patients. The wider study: Of more than 19 active-infection patients, under 15 were critically ill with mechanical ventilation or extracorporeal membrane oxygenation.

TRB rearrangements were amplified by multiplex PCR with BIOMED2 TRB-A/B primers. Each CDR3 protein is one row after TCRdb ran MiXCR on the multiplex PCR reads. The sample contains 10,000 or so distinct CDR3 sequences, approximately 35% of which appear only once. CDR1 SQVTM and CDR2 ANQGSEA come from the germline V gene. CDR3 size: 15 residues. The V and J ends lost 3 bases and 5 bases respectively, with 17 bases between them. Sequenced material: blood. V and J are TRBV29-1 and TRBJ2-1; D could derive from TRBD1 or TRBD2 (6 bases each). The sequence was collected from a human donor with active COVID-19. The DNA of the CDR3 is TGCAGCGTTGACGGATTGGGGGGCTTCCACAATGAGCAGTTCTTC. Protein: CSVDGLGGFHNEQFF.